These 10 T cell receptor beta chains originate from one sample sequenced in a study of cytomegalovirus exposure and HLA in healthy donors. 13 Jbeta primers and 60 Vbeta primers were used for the PCR. Here immunoSEQ multiplex PCR was the method, and the copy in TCRdb shows in-frame clones only, minus some. The table records over 200,000 clones, around 80% of them present only once. The sequenced sample was PBMCs. Receptor source: a male donor in good health and CMV-seronegative.

The chain links TRBV5-1 to TRBJ2-5; 14 bases map to TRBD2. The CDR3 has 17 amino acids. In germline, CDR1 is SGHRS, CDR2 YFSETQ. The V gene end was trimmed by 0 bases and the J gene end by 3 bases; junction bases not matched to a gene: 4. The CDR3 region has the DNA TGCGCCAGCAGCTTGGGACTAGCGGGAGGGCCGGAAGAGACCCAGTACTTC. This translates into CASSLGLAGGPEETQYF.

The rearrangement links TRBV28 to TRBJ2-7; 7 positions match TRBD2. CDR1 is MDHEN, CDR2 SYDVKM, per germline. V was clipped by 5 bases and J by 2 bases; unmatched bases: 6. The CDR3 contains 14 residues. The CDR3 coding sequence is TGTGCCAGCAGTCCGGGACTACCACCCTACGAGCAGTACTTC. This encodes CASSPGLPPYEQYF.

CDR3 in DNA: TGTGCCAGTAACATGGGTCCGGGGGAGCAGTACTTC. Amino acid sequence: CASNMGPGEQYF. This chain links TRBV19 with TRBJ2-7; a weak D match, TRBD2 (5 bases). Germline assignment: CDR1 LNHDA and CDR2 SQIVND (reference sequence). Between the trimmed V and J ends, which lost 7 bases and 7 bases, there was a span of 14 bases. This CDR3 region has 12 residues.

The rearrangement links TRBV13 to TRBJ2-7; 9 nucleotides line up with TRBD2. With V trimmed by 5 bases and J by 3 bases, 5 bases remained unmatched. This CDR3 region has 14 residues. Germline loops: CDR1 PRHDT, CDR2 FYEKMQ (reference sequence). Here the CDR3 reads CASSPGTSYYEQYF. The CDR3 DNA reads TGTGCCAGCAGCCCCGGGACTAGCTACTACGAGCAGTACTTC. The full variable domain, completed using reference TRBV13 and TRBJ2-7, is AAGVIQSPRHLIKEKRETATLKCYPIPRHDTVYWYQQGPGQDPQFLISFYEKMQSDKGSIPDRFSAQQFSDYHSELNMSSLELGDSALYFCASSPGTSYYEQYFGPGTRLTVT.

The CDR3 nucleotides read TGTGCCAGCAGTTTATCGTTGCTAGCGGGAAGGAGCTCCTACGAGCAGTACTTC. Translation: CASSLSLLAGRSSYEQYF. The chain uses TRBV27 and TRBJ2-7; TRBD2 aligns across 9 bases. V dropped 0 bases and J dropped 0; count of bases not matched to a gene: 9. The CDR3 sequence is 18 residues long. Germline CDR1 is MNHEY and CDR2 is SMNVEV (reference sequence).

The chain links TRBV5-1 to TRBJ1-3, with D possibly TRBD1 on 5 matching bases. The CDR3 covers 17 residues. Germline assignment: CDR1 SGHRS and CDR2 YFSETQ. Between the trimmed V and J ends, which lost 5 bases and 0 bases, there was a span of 18 bases. The CDR3 loop is CASSFGGLTGSGNTIYF. CDR3 bases: TGCGCCAGCAGTTTTGGTGGGTTAACAGGCTCTGGAAACACCATATATTTT. The full variable domain, with the rest looked up from reference TRBV5-1 and TRBJ1-3, is KAGVTQTPRYLIKTRGQQVTLSCSPISGHRSVSWYQQTPGQGLQFLFEYFSETQRNKGNFPGRFSGRQFSNSRSEMNVSTLELGDSALYLCASSFGGLTGSGNTIYFGEGSWLTVV.

The chain carries TRBV19 and TRBJ2-4, with TRBD1 as a possible D gene (5 bases). Trimming left V 6 bases short and J 2 bases short, with 11 bases between. The CDR3 has 14 amino acids. Germline V lookup: CDR1 LNHDA, CDR2 SQIVND (reference sequence). The CDR3 sequence: CASRSQGTKNIQYF. CDR3 in DNA: TGTGCCAGTAGGTCGCAGGGTACCAAAAACATTCAGTACTTC.

The rearrangement uses TRBV28 and TRBJ2-2; possibly TRBD2 for D (6 bases). The CDR3 has 16 amino acids. V lost 6 bases to trimming and J lost 6 bases, with 20 bases between them. In germline, CDR1 is MDHEN, CDR2 SYDVKM. CDR3 sequence (DNA): TGTGCCAGCAGCCTTACAGCGGGCCCTTCGTCCGGGGAGCTGTTTTTT. Amino acid sequence: CASSLTAGPSSGELFF.

V is TRBV18 and J is TRBJ2-5; unclear D gene. The CDR3 has 13 residues. V was pared by 4 bases and J by 2 bases, with 8 bases between. CDR1 is KGHSH, CDR2 LQKENI, per germline. Here the CDR3 DNA reads TGTGCCAGCTCACGAACAGAACAAGAGACCCAGTACTTC. Translated, it gives CASSRTEQETQYF. The whole variable domain, filled in from reference TRBV18 and TRBJ2-5, reads NAGVMQNPRHLVRRRGQEARLRCSPMKGHSHVYWYRQLPEEGLKFMVYLQKENIIDESGMPKERFSAEFPKEGPSILRIQQVVRGDSAAYFCASSRTEQETQYFGPGTRLLVL.

This clone has only a few counts. V usage is TRBV5-6 and J usage is TRBJ2-2; D unclear. The V gene lost 2 bases and the J gene lost 3 bases, with 11 bases spanning the gap. This CDR3 has 15 residues. CDR1 and CDR2 (germline): SGHDT, YYEEEE. CDR3 coding DNA: TGTGCCAGCAGCTTCGGCAGGTCATACACCGGGGAGCTGTTTTTT. Translation: CASSFGRSYTGELFF.